This TCR beta chain was observed in a study of T-cell reconstitution after alpha-beta-depleted transplantation in children. General study points: At day 60, the high TCRbeta diversity found in some patients originated from recipient T cells and thymic progenitors that had survived. Approximately two months post-transplant, alpha-beta T cells reportedly originated from several hundred expanded graft clones. T cells produced anew were the main source of T-cell counts and diversity one year after transplant.

The CDR3 spans 15 residues. The V gene end was trimmed by 7 bases and the J gene end by 6 bases; junction bases not matched to a gene: 14. Germline V CDR1 and CDR2: SNHLY, FYNNEI. A remark on this clonotype: The antigen remains undetermined.

The TCRbeta library incorporated unique molecular identifiers. TCRdb fed the PCR reads into MiXCR, producing one record per CDR3 protein. This table has about 200,000 distinct CDR3 sequences, roughly 7% appearing once. This chain joins TRBV2 and TRBJ1-2; 7 bases fit TRBD1. This receptor was identified in a boy between 2 and 10 years old with acute lymphoblastic leukemia, due to receive a stem cell transplant. The source material was PBMCs, sampled before TCRalphabeta/CD19-depleted stem cell transplant. The CDR3 reads CASTPRPDRLHGYTF. For the CDR3, the DNA is TGTGCCAGCACCCCTCGCCCGGACAGGCTCCATGGCTACACCTTC.